The 17 T cell receptor beta chains presented below share a single source sample, sequenced in a study of identical twins. One entry per CDR3 protein results from TCRdb running MiXCR on the 5' RACE reads. The sample lists 1.5 million to 2 million distinct CDR3 sequences, about 31% occurring once. Source material: cord blood. Source of these receptors: a newborn girl in good health.

As to this clonotype: The junction shows a germline mismatch at one end, possibly a read error. The chain joins TRBV20-1 to TRBJ1-5; D is uncertain. The CDR3 runs to 11 residues. Germline CDR1 is DFQATT and CDR2 is SNEGSKA (reference sequence). The CDR3 sequence: CSAGDHQPQHF. The CDR3 DNA reads TGCAGTGCTGGAGACCATCAGCCCCAGCATTTT.

This clonotype was recorded a few times. The rearrangement uses TRBV20-1 and TRBJ1-5; D unresolved. CDR1 DFQATT and CDR2 SNEGSKA come from the germline V gene (reference sequence). Trimming removed 1 base from V and 3 bases from J, with 7 bases in between. There are 13 residues in the CDR3. CDR3 amino acids: CSARGPINQPQHF. The CDR3 DNA is TGCAGTGCTAGAGGACCGATCAATCAGCCCCAGCATTTT.

The chain recombines TRBV6-6 with TRBJ1-6; 9 positions match TRBD1. Per germline, CDR1 MNHNY and CDR2 SVGAGI (reference sequence). The CDR3 extends over 14 amino acids. Trimming cost V 8 bases and J 12 bases; bases outside gene matches: 11. The CDR3 protein is CASGRTGDILPLHF. In DNA form, the CDR3 reads TGTGCCAGCGGCCGGACAGGGGATATTCTACCCCTCCACTTT.

The chain employs TRBV12-3 or TRBV12-4 and TRBJ2-7; TRBD1 might be the D (6 bases). With the DNA end fitting TRBJ2-4 better, the J assignment may be wrong. This CDR3 has 13 amino acids. The CDR3 protein is CAVRDTAKNIQYF. The DNA of the CDR3 is TGTGCCGTGAGGGACACCGCCAAAAACATTCAGTACTTC.

This clonotype was found a few times. This chain uses TRBV3-1 with TRBJ2-1; TRBD2 matches 11 bases. Germline assignment: CDR1 LGHDT and CDR2 YNNKEL (reference sequence). The CDR3 contains 18 residues. V trimming: 0 bases; J trimming: 4 bases; junction bases outside the gene matches: 8. The CDR3 protein is CASSQDKRLAGRYNEQFF. The DNA of the CDR3 is TGTGCCAGCAGCCAAGACAAACGACTAGCGGGGCGGTACAATGAGCAGTTCTTC.

The rearrangement joins TRBV20-1 to TRBJ1-6, with TRBD1 as a possible D gene (5 bases). This CDR3 spans 15 amino acids. CDR1 and CDR2 from the germline V gene are DFQATT and SNEGSKA (reference sequence). The V end lost 0 bases, the J end lost 2 bases, and 8 bases lay between the germline ends. The CDR3 sequence is CSARDSTAYNSPLHF. CDR3 sequence (DNA): TGCAGTGCTAGAGACTCGACAGCCTATAATTCACCCCTCCACTTT.

The chain combines TRBV7-9 with TRBJ1-2; D is uncertain. Germline CDR1 SEHNR, CDR2 FQNEAQ (reference sequence). V lost 1 base and J 3 bases, leaving 12 bases between the germline ends. The CDR3 is made up of 15 amino acids. CDR3 sequence: CASSLVSALDYGYTF. DNA for the CDR3: TGTGCCAGCAGCTTAGTCTCGGCCCTGGACTATGGCTACACCTTC.

The rearrangement joins TRBV20-1 to TRBJ2-6; D is perhaps TRBD1 (5 bases). Germline V CDR1 and CDR2: DFQATT, SNEGSKA (reference sequence). The CDR3 consists of 13 residues. This CDR3 reads CSGQNYGANVLTF. The DNA of the CDR3 is TGCAGCGGACAAAACTATGGGGCCAACGTCCTGACTTTC.

This clonotype was detected only a few times. The chain has TRBV6-6 and TRBJ1-2; perhaps TRBD1 as D (5 bases). Germline V gives CDR1 MNHNY, CDR2 SVGAGI (reference sequence). V lost 8 bases and J lost 2, with 18 bases in between. There are 15 residues in the CDR3. The CDR3 bases are TGTGCCAGCCAGCAGGGCCCTACCTCGAACTATGGCTACACCTTC. It is translated as CASQQGPTSNYGYTF.

The CDR3 DNA is TGTGCCAGCACTCGGGGGGTCTCCTACAATGAGCAGTTCTTC. This codes for CASTRGVSYNEQFF. The chain couples TRBV12-3 or TRBV12-4 to TRBJ2-1, with TRBD2 identical over 7 bases. The CDR3 is 14 amino acids. Losses at the gene ends were 7 bases for V and 0 bases for J; bases not matched to a gene: 3.

J is TRBJ2-2 and V is TRBV4-1; 7 nucleotides agree with TRBD2. Per the germline V gene, CDR1 is MGHRA and CDR2 is YSYEKL. J gave up 0 bases and V 1 base, and 2 bases lay outside the gene matches. The CDR3 has 16 amino acids. The CDR3 DNA reads as TGCGCCAGCAGCCAAGCTACTAGCGCGAACACCGGGGAGCTGTTTTTT. It codes for CASSQATSANTGELFF.

The J gene is TRBJ2-1, the V gene TRBV4-2, with 16 bases aligning to TRBD2. The length of the CDR3 is 15 residues. The V and J ends lost 8 bases and 4 bases, in that order; junction bases with no gene match: 2. Germline V gene lookup returns CDR1 LGHNA and CDR2 YNFKEQ. CDR3 sequence (DNA): TGTGCCAGCTTGGGACTAGCGGGAGGGTACAATGAGCAGTTCTTC. Protein: CASLGLAGGYNEQFF.

The chain employs TRBV5-1 and TRBJ2-7; 8 nucleotides agree with TRBD2. This CDR3 spans 16 amino acids. The ends lost 4 bases at V and 3 bases at J; junction bases unmatched: 12. From germline, CDR1 is SGHRS and CDR2 YFSETQ. This CDR3 reads CASSGGASGSRYEQYF. For the CDR3, the DNA is TGCGCCAGCAGCGGGGGTGCCAGCGGGAGTCGCTACGAGCAGTACTTC.

The chain couples TRBV28 to TRBJ2-5; D perhaps matches TRBD1 (5 bases). The last part of the DNA fits TRBJ2-7 better; the J call may be wrong. CDR1 is MDHEN, CDR2 SYDVKM, per germline. This CDR3 spans 14 amino acids. The CDR3 DNA follows: TGTGCCAGCAGTTTGCAAGGTGGGGCTTACGAGCAGTACTTC. Translating it yields CASSLQGGAYEQYF.

This sequence joins TRBV14 and TRBJ2-3; D gene uncertain. V shed 0 bases and J shed 4 bases, with 8 bases lying between them. The V gene's germline CDR1 is SGHDN and CDR2 FVKESK. The CDR3 is made up of 14 amino acids. In DNA form, the CDR3 reads TGTGCCAGCAGCCAAGATCGAGCGTCAGATACGCAGTATTTT. Protein sequence: CASSQDRASDTQYF. The variable domain in full, completed from reference TRBV14 and TRBJ2-3, reads EAGVTQFPSHSVIEKGQTVTLRCDPISGHDNLYWYRRVMGKEIKFLLHFVKESKQDESGMPNNRFLAERTGGTYSTLKVQPAELEDSGVYFCASSQDRASDTQYFGPGTRLTVL.

This chain links TRBV2 with TRBJ1-1; D is ambiguous. The germline V gene has CDR1 SNHLY and CDR2 FYNNEI. The V and J ends lost 0 bases and 3 bases respectively, with 11 bases between them. There are 15 residues in the CDR3. CDR3 coding DNA: TGTGCCAGCAGTGAAGCAGGAGGGAGGTACACTGAAGCTTTCTTT. Translation: CASSEAGGRYTEAFF.

This clonotype was detected once. At one end, the junction sequence differs from germline, possibly due to a read error. The chain combines TRBV10-3 with TRBJ2-3; tentatively, D is TRBD2 (5 bases). Per the germline V gene, CDR1 is ENHRY and CDR2 is SYGVKD. The CDR3 sequence is 13 residues long. The CDR3 spells CVISESAADTQYF. The DNA for the CDR3 is TGTGTCATCAGTGAGTCAGCGGCAGATACGCAGTATTTT.